These T cell receptor beta chains were read from a single sample in a study of PD-1 blockade in mismatch repair-deficient tumors. Here immunoSEQ multiplex PCR was the method, and the copy in TCRdb shows in-frame clones only, minus some. The sample lists about 120,000 clones; 88% were seen once. The sequenced sample was peripheral blood, obtained just over 70 weeks after starting pembrolizumab. The receptors were gathered from an adult with mismatch repair-deficient cancer. CDR3s include the opening cysteine and the closing phenylalanine or tryptophan. D genes are given only for firm matches. Only some rows state a clone size, as once, few, many or a class for expanded clones.

j_call: TRBJ1-4
d_call: .
clone_size: .
v_call: TRBV7-2
cdr3_nt: TGTGCCAGCAGCTTAGACGGGTGGGAAGAAAAACTGTTTTTT
cdr3_aa: CASSLDGWEEKLFF

j_call: TRBJ1-5
d_call: .
clone_size: few
v_call: TRBV28
cdr3_nt: TGTGCCAGCAGTGGGCGGACTCAGCCCCAGCATTTT
cdr3_aa: CASSGRTQPQHF

j_call: TRBJ2-7
d_call: .
clone_size: few
v_call: TRBV5-4
cdr3_nt: TGTGCCAGCAGCTTGGCTACGGACCCAACCTACGAGCAGTACTTC
cdr3_aa: CASSLATDPTYEQYF

j_call: TRBJ2-3
d_call: .
clone_size: .
v_call: TRBV2
cdr3_nt: TGTGCCAGCAGTGAATGGGTCACCACAGATACGCAGTATTTT
cdr3_aa: CASSEWVTTDTQYF

j_call: TRBJ2-7
d_call: TRBD2
clone_size: .
v_call: TRBV7-2
cdr3_nt: TGTGCCAGCAGCTTTAGTGGGGGGAGGGCCTACTACGAGCAGTACTTC
cdr3_aa: CASSFSGGRAYYEQYF

j_call: TRBJ2-3
d_call: .
clone_size: .
v_call: TRBV2
cdr3_nt: TGTGCCAGCAGTCGAACCTCCGGGCGGCGGCGCACAGATACGCAGTATTTT
cdr3_aa: CASSRTSGRRRTDTQYF

j_call: TRBJ2-7
d_call: .
clone_size: once
v_call: TRBV5-6
cdr3_nt: TGTGCCAGCAGCCCGGGGACACCAGCTTCATACGAGCAGTACTTC
cdr3_aa: CASSPGTPASYEQYF

j_call: TRBJ2-1
d_call: TRBD1
clone_size: .
v_call: TRBV7-9
cdr3_nt: TGTGCCAGCAGCGCCGGGACAGGGGGGCTATACAATGAGCAGTTCTTC
cdr3_aa: CASSAGTGGLYNEQFF

j_call: TRBJ2-7
d_call: TRBD1
clone_size: .
v_call: TRBV7-2
cdr3_nt: TGTGCCAGCAGCCCCCGGGACAGGGGATCATTCTACGAGCAGTACTTC
cdr3_aa: CASSPRDRGSFYEQYF

j_call: TRBJ2-7
d_call: .
clone_size: .
v_call: TRBV11-2
cdr3_nt: TGTGCCAGCAGTTCGAACGACAGGATCGGGCAGTACTTC
cdr3_aa: CASSSNDRIGQYF

j_call: TRBJ2-5
d_call: .
clone_size: once
v_call: TRBV11-2
cdr3_nt: TGTGCCAGCAGCTACGGGGGCGCTAACGAAAAAGAGACCCAGTACTTC
cdr3_aa: CASSYGGANEKETQYF